This TCR beta chain was recorded in a study of cytomegalovirus exposure and HLA in healthy donors. PCR used 60 Vbeta primers and 13 Jbeta primers. Profiling relied on immunoSEQ multiplex PCR, and the TCRdb table lists in-frame clones only, not all of them. The repertoire holds some 200,000 clones, with roughly 80% as singletons. Sequencing was performed on PBMCs. The source is a man over 45 in good health and CMV-seronegative.

CDR3 amino acids: CASILDRGGEQYF. Written as DNA, the CDR3 is TGTGCCAGCATCCTCGACAGGGGCGGCGAGCAGTACTTC. The rearrangement joins TRBV2 to TRBJ2-7, with 8 bases aligning to TRBD1. CDR1 is SNHLY, CDR2 FYNNEI, per germline. The CDR3 spans 13 residues. The V and J ends lost 7 bases and 6 bases, in that order; junction bases with no gene match: 8.